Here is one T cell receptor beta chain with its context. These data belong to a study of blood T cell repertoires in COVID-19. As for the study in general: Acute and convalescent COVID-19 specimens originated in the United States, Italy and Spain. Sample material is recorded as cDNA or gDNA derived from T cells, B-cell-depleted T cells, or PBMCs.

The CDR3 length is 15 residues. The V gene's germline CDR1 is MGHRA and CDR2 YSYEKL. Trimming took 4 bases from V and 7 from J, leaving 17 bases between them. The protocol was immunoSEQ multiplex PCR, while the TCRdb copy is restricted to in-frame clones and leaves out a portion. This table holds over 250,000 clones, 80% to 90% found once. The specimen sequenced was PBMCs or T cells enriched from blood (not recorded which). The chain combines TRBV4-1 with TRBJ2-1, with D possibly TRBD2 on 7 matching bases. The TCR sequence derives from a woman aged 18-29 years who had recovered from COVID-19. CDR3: CASSRGGLGTNEQFF. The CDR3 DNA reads TGCGCCAGCAGCCGGGGGGGGCTAGGGACGAATGAGCAGTTCTTC.